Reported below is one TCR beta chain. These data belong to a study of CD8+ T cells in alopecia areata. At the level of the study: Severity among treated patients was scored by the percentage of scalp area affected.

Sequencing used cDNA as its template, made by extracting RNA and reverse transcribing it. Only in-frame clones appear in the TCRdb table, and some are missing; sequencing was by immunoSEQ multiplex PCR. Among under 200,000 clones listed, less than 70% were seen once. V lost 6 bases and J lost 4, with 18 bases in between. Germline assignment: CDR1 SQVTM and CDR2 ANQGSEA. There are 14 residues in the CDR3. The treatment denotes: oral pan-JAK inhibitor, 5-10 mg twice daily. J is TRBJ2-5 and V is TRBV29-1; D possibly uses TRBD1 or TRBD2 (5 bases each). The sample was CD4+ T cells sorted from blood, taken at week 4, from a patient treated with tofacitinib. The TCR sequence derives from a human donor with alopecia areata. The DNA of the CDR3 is TGCAGCGTACGACAGACCCTGAGGGGAGAGACCCAGTACTTC. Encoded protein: CSVRQTLRGETQYF.